The 3 T cell receptor beta chains in this list originate from one sample, sequenced in a study of T cells after yellow fever vaccination. TCRdb reprocessed the 5' RACE reads via MiXCR and lists one record per CDR3 protein. The sample lists 310,000 or so distinct CDR3 sequences, around 6.8% occurring once. The sequenced sample was PBMCs, obtained roughly 45 days after the first yellow fever vaccination. These TCRs come from a man in his late teens or twenties who received the YFV17D yellow fever vaccine.

The rearrangement uses TRBV5-8 and TRBJ2-3, with no clear D. V was pared by 0 bases and J by 9 bases, with 8 bases between. The CDR3 spans 12 residues. Germline loops: CDR1 SGHTS, CDR2 YDEGEE. The CDR3 DNA reads TGTGCCAGCAGCTTGGCCGAGCACACGCAGTATTTT. It is translated as CASSLAEHTQYF. The variable domain in full, with the rest retrieved from reference TRBV5-8 and TRBJ2-3, is EAGVTQSPTHLIKTRGQQATLRCSPISGHTSVYWYQQALGLGLQFLLWYDEGEERNRGNFPPRFSGRQFPNYSSELNVNALELEDSALYLCASSLAEHTQYFGPGTRLTVL.

A word on this clonotype: The junction differs from germline at one of its ends, possibly a read error. The J gene is TRBJ2-3, the V gene TRBV29-1; 7 nucleotides agree with TRBD1. Germline V gene lookup returns CDR1 SQVTM and CDR2 ANQGSEA. This CDR3 is built from 18 residues. CDR3 DNA: TGCAGCGTCGAAGGTATGTTAGGGGGCGAAAAAGGAACAGATACGCAGTATTTT. It specifies CSVEGMLGGEKGTDTQYF.

There are a few counts of this clonotype. This rearrangement joins TRBV12-3 or TRBV12-4 to TRBJ2-3; D gene unclear. This CDR3 comprises 12 residues. The germline V and J ends were trimmed by 3 bases and 7 bases, with 8 bases remaining between them. The DNA of the CDR3 is TGTGCCAGCAGTTTCACCCAAAATACGCAGTATTTT. Its translation is CASSFTQNTQYF.